Each of the 18 T cell receptor beta chains below was sequenced from the same sample in a study of identical twins. TCRdb recomputed calls from the 5' RACE reads with MiXCR, one row per CDR3 protein. The table shows fewer than 250,000 distinct CDR3 sequences, with roughly 7% occurring only once. These data also featured in a second study, about yellow fever vaccine responses in identical twins.

Specimen: memory (CD45RO+) T cells sorted from blood. Source of these receptors: a woman between 18 and 29 years old in good health.

This chain joins TRBV2 and TRBJ2-1, with a possible D match to TRBD2 (5 bases). Trimming pared 3 bases from V and 0 bases from J, leaving 6 bases between. Per germline, CDR1 SNHLY and CDR2 FYNNEI. This CDR3 is built from 14 residues. CDR3 sequence reads: CASSERVSYNEQFF. Written as DNA, the CDR3 is TGTGCCAGCAGTGAGAGGGTCTCCTACAATGAGCAGTTCTTC.

Only a few counts were recorded for this clonotype. The J gene is TRBJ2-3, the V gene TRBV3-1, with no clear D. Trimming stripped 4 bases from V and 9 bases from J, with 20 bases between. Germline V gives CDR1 LGHDT, CDR2 YNNKEL (reference sequence). The CDR3 is made up of 15 amino acids. The CDR3 DNA reads as TGTGCCAGCAGCCTAAAGCCCTCCTGGGCCCAGACGCAGTATTTT. Translated: CASSLKPSWAQTQYF.

This clonotype occurred many times. The chain is built from TRBV25-1 and TRBJ2-1; D may be TRBD2 (6 bases). This CDR3 contains 14 residues. The germline V gene encodes CDR1 MGHDK and CDR2 SYGVNS. V was trimmed by 2 bases and J by 9 bases, leaving 14 bases between them. CDR3 residues: CASSETPTSREQFF. Written as DNA, the CDR3 is TGTGCCAGCAGTGAAACGCCAACTAGCCGTGAGCAGTTCTTC.

This clonotype showed up just a few times. Here the CDR3 reads CASRGTATKNIQYF. The CDR3 region has the DNA TGTGCCAGCAGGGGGACGGCGACCAAAAACATTCAGTACTTC. The rearrangement joins TRBV28 to TRBJ2-4; D tentatively fits TRBD1 or TRBD2 (5 bases each). The CDR3 has 14 residues. The germline V and J ends were trimmed by 6 bases and 2 bases, with 11 bases remaining between them. Per germline, CDR1 MDHEN and CDR2 SYDVKM.

This clonotype was detected a few times. The chain recombines TRBV18 with TRBJ1-4; 8 nucleotides match TRBD1. Germline loops: CDR1 KGHSH, CDR2 LQKENI. The V gene end was trimmed by 4 bases and the J gene end by 5 bases; junction bases not matched to a gene: 9. The CDR3 spans 16 residues. The CDR3 sequence is CASSLGQGAKNEKLFF. As DNA, the CDR3 is TGTGCCAGCTCACTCGGACAGGGTGCGAAAAATGAAAAACTGTTTTTT.

This clonotype was counted many times. The V and J genes are TRBV10-3 and TRBJ1-2, with TRBD1 identical over 7 bases. This CDR3 contains 12 residues. With 6 bases clipped from V and 14 bases from J, the junction kept 12 bases outside the gene matches. Germline loops: CDR1 ENHRY, CDR2 SYGVKD. The CDR3 DNA reads as TGTGCCATCAGCGACGGGACAGCGGCTAATACCTTC. This codes for CAISDGTAANTF.

This clonotype was counted many times. The V call is TRBV20-1, the J call TRBJ1-2, with D hard to call. Trimming removed 1 base from V and 5 bases from J, with 11 bases in between. The CDR3 is made up of 13 amino acids. CDR1 and CDR2 (germline): DFQATT, SNEGSKA (reference sequence). CDR3 protein: CSARAAGYYGYTF. CDR3 DNA: TGCAGTGCTAGAGCCGCAGGTTATTATGGCTACACCTTC.

This chain connects TRBV7-9 to TRBJ2-3; no definite D call. CDR3 length equals 14 residues. The V gene lost 1 base and the J gene lost 1 base, with 6 bases spanning the gap. Germline V gives CDR1 SEHNR, CDR2 FQNEAQ (reference sequence). The CDR3 nucleotides are TGTGCCAGCAGCTTAGGGGTCGGCACAGATACGCAGTATTTT. This codes for CASSLGVGTDTQYF.

Ten or more counts support this clonotype. This rearrangement joins TRBV29-1 to TRBJ2-2, with D perhaps TRBD2 (5 bases). V lost 4 bases, J lost 5 bases, and 14 bases lay in between. The CDR3 sequence is 14 residues long. From germline, CDR1 is SQVTM and CDR2 ANQGSEA. The CDR3 nucleotides are TGCAGCGTTGGGTTTCTAGCTGAGACCGGGGAGCTGTTTTTT. It encodes CSVGFLAETGELFF.

This clonotype was detected a few times. The genes are TRBV10-3 and TRBJ1-1, with 7 bases identical to TRBD1. This CDR3 is built from 14 residues. V lost 4 bases, J lost 6 bases, and 8 bases stayed unmatched. Germline CDR1 is ENHRY and CDR2 is SYGVKD. The CDR3 reads CAISGRGGESEAFF. CDR3 nucleotide sequence: TGTGCCATCAGTGGGAGAGGGGGCGAATCTGAAGCTTTCTTT.

At least ten counts were recorded for this clonotype. This chain joins TRBV28 and TRBJ2-5, with 7 bases lining up with TRBD1. The ends lost 5 bases at V and 2 bases at J; junction bases unmatched: 5. This CDR3 is built from 14 residues. Germline V gene sequence: CDR1 MDHEN, CDR2 SYDVKM. Here the CDR3 DNA reads TGTGCCAGCAGTAGAGGGACAGTTCAAGAGACCCAGTACTTC. This gives the protein CASSRGTVQETQYF.

This clonotype was counted ten times or more. The V call is TRBV5-1, the J call TRBJ2-2; D is uncertain. V lost 4 bases and J 6 bases, leaving 10 bases between the germline ends. CDR1 is SGHRS and CDR2 is YFSETQ in the germline V gene. This CDR3 comprises 13 residues. In nucleotides, the CDR3 is TGCGCCAGCAGCCCGGCGGCCTCCGGGGAGCTGTTTTTT. This gives the protein CASSPAASGELFF.

This clonotype was seen a handful of times. The chain joins TRBV5-1 to TRBJ2-7; either TRBD1 or TRBD2 may fit D (6 bases each). Germline assignment: CDR1 SGHRS and CDR2 YFSETQ. CDR3 length equals 16 residues. Trimming stripped 0 bases from V and 2 bases from J, with 15 bases between. CDR3 DNA: TGCGCCAGCAGCTTGGGAGGGGGGCGCAGCCCCTACGAGCAGTACTTC. This sequence encodes CASSLGGGRSPYEQYF.

There are many counts of this clonotype. This sequence joins TRBV21-1 and TRBJ2-7; TRBD2 is the table's D call, not checked against the DNA. TRBV21-1 is labeled a pseudogene. This CDR3 region has 16 residues. The CDR3 region has the DNA TGTGCCAGCAGCAAAGACCAAGGGCTAAACATGAGGGAGCAGTACGTC. This encodes CASSKDQGLNMREQYV.

The table lists this clonotype with many counts. The V and J genes are TRBV5-1 and TRBJ2-3; D gene unclear. Trimming stripped 0 bases from V and 2 bases from J, with 10 bases between. Germline V gene lookup returns CDR1 SGHRS and CDR2 YFSETQ. The CDR3 is 15 residues long. The CDR3 is CASSLEGYNTDTQYF. CDR3 coding DNA: TGCGCCAGCAGCTTGGAAGGCTATAACACAGATACGCAGTATTTT.

CDR3 amino acids: CASSQASGATPTGEQFF. As DNA, the CDR3 is TGTGCCAGCAGCCAAGCTAGCGGGGCCACCCCAACAGGAGAGCAGTTCTTC. This sequence joins TRBV14 and TRBJ2-1, with 9 bases aligning to TRBD2. The CDR3 runs to 17 residues. Germline CDR1 SGHDN, CDR2 FVKESK. Trimming removed 1 base from V and 10 bases from J; junction bases left unmatched: 14. The full variable domain, its missing parts supplied by reference TRBV14 and TRBJ2-1, is EAGVTQFPSHSVIEKGQTVTLRCDPISGHDNLYWYRRVMGKEIKFLLHFVKESKQDESGMPNNRFLAERTGGTYSTLKVQPAELEDSGVYFCASSQASGATPTGEQFFGPGTRLTVL.

This clonotype was found a few times. This chain connects TRBV14 to TRBJ2-2; D is undetermined. V gave up 1 base and J gave up 0 bases, with 9 bases separating them. The germline V gene has CDR1 SGHDN and CDR2 FVKESK. The CDR3 consists of 16 residues. DNA of the CDR3: TGTGCCAGCAGCCAAGGAAGGTTAACGAACACCGGGGAGCTGTTTTTT. This codes for CASSQGRLTNTGELFF.

This clonotype has just a few counts. The chain is built from TRBV27 and TRBJ1-6; tentative D call: TRBD1 (5 bases). The germline V and J ends were trimmed by 2 bases and 6 bases, with 11 bases remaining between them. The length of the CDR3 is 15 residues. Germline V gene data show CDR1 as MNHEY and CDR2 as SMNVEV (reference sequence). CDR3 coding DNA: TGTGCCAGCAGTTTAGGCCTAGGGGCTAATTCACCCCTCCACTTT. Its protein is CASSLGLGANSPLHF.